One sample yielded the 20 T cell receptor beta chains listed below, sequenced in a study of shared clonotypes between healthy human individuals (dated by TCRdb to 2020 to 2022). Receptor libraries were prepared by the immunoSEQ multiplex PCR assay. TCRdb provides this immuneACCESS table in a form limited to in-frame rearrangements. Some clones are lacking; in checked studies, under half of them reflect an unresolved V gene, and why the rest are absent is not known. This sample holds around 510,000 clones; around three quarters were observed only once. The ten largest clones take up more than 10% of the sample. The sample comprised PBMCs. All receptors come from a middle-aged woman in good health. Some clones in this sample may be carry-over from other donors' samples.

The V and J genes are TRBV7-6 and TRBJ1-4; 8 bases line up with TRBD1. Germline CDR1 reads SGHVS; CDR2 reads FNYEAQ. This CDR3 is 15 amino acids long. V was clipped by 6 bases and J by 6 bases; unmatched bases: 9. CDR3 sequence (DNA): TGTGCCAGCAGTCAAGCAGGGGGCTGGGATGAAAAACTGTTTTTT. Protein product: CASSQAGGWDEKLFF.

The chain has TRBV2 and TRBJ2-1; TRBD2 aligns across 7 bases. The junction had 7 bases not matched to a gene; V was cut back by 5 bases and J by 3 bases. CDR1 and CDR2 (germline): SNHLY, FYNNEI. The CDR3 length is 15 residues. The CDR3 protein is CASSIQRGNYNEQFF. The CDR3 nucleotides read TGTGCCAGCAGTATACAGCGGGGTAACTACAATGAGCAGTTCTTC.

This clone was seen a handful of times. The chain employs TRBV7-9 and TRBJ1-5, with unresolved D. This CDR3 is built from 13 residues. Trimming removed 1 base from V and 8 bases from J, with 9 bases in between. The germline V gene has CDR1 SEHNR and CDR2 FQNEAQ (reference sequence). The chain's CDR3 is CASSLGGSEPQHF. The CDR3 bases are TGTGCCAGCAGCTTAGGCGGGTCGGAGCCCCAGCATTTT.

The chain uses TRBV27 and TRBJ2-7; a possible D gene is TRBD1 (5 bases). The V end lost 5 bases, the J end lost 2 bases, and 13 bases lay between the germline ends. Germline lookup yields CDR1 MNHEY and CDR2 SMNVEV (reference sequence). The CDR3 is made up of 14 amino acids. The CDR3 region is CASSTRLGPYEQYF. The CDR3 DNA reads TGTGCCAGCAGTACCCGATTGGGGCCCTACGAGCAGTACTTC.

The chain recombines TRBV18 with TRBJ2-4, with 10 positions matching TRBD1. Per the germline V gene, CDR1 is KGHSH and CDR2 is LQKENI. CDR3 length equals 15 residues. Trimming took 6 bases from V and 4 from J; bases not matched to a gene: 6. The CDR3 loop reads CASSPRTGGKNIQYF. For the CDR3, the DNA is TGTGCCAGCTCTCCCAGGACAGGGGGGAAAAACATTCAGTACTTC. The variable domain in full, with the rest retrieved from reference TRBV18 and TRBJ2-4, is NAGVMQNPRHLVRRRGQEARLRCSPMKGHSHVYWYRQLPEEGLKFMVYLQKENIIDESGMPKERFSAEFPKEGPSILRIQQVVRGDSAAYFCASSPRTGGKNIQYFGAGTRLSVL.

This chain connects TRBV30 to TRBJ1-2, with D unclear. Trimming took off 5 bases at V and 4 bases at J, with 17 bases between the two ends. Germline lookup yields CDR1 GTSNPN and CDR2 SVGIG (reference sequence). There are 14 residues in the CDR3. CDR3 residues: CAWEIPDRSYGYTF. Here the CDR3 DNA reads TGTGCCTGGGAGATCCCGGATCGAAGCTATGGCTACACCTTC.

The rearrangement links TRBV6-1 to TRBJ1-2; no definite D call. The CDR3 is 14 amino acids. The V gene lost 3 bases and the J gene lost 3 bases, with 11 bases spanning the gap. CDR1 and CDR2 (germline): MNHNS, SASEGT. This chain's CDR3 is CASSDPPQDYGYTF. Written as DNA, the CDR3 is TGTGCCAGCAGTGACCCCCCTCAGGACTATGGCTACACCTTC.

This clone was seen a few times. V gene TRBV2 combines with J gene TRBJ1-5; 7 bases map to TRBD1. CDR1 and CDR2 from the germline V gene are SNHLY and FYNNEI. CDR3 length: 15 amino acids. Unmatched junction bases numbered 7, after V lost 7 bases and J lost 1 base. CDR3 in amino acids: CASNSGGNSNQPQHF. CDR3 in DNA: TGTGCCAGCAATTCAGGGGGAAACAGCAATCAGCCCCAGCATTTT.

A single count supports this clone. The chain joins TRBV29-1 to TRBJ2-3; a possible D gene is TRBD2 (6 bases). V gave up 6 bases and J gave up 6 bases, with 19 bases separating them. Germline-derived CDR1 and CDR2 are SQVTM and ANQGSEA. The CDR3 is made up of 14 amino acids. In DNA form, the CDR3 reads TGCAGCGTGTCCGTAGGGGACTTAGGGGATACGCAGTATTTT. This gives the protein CSVSVGDLGDTQYF.

Note on this clone: A read error likely explains this, since a far larger clone differs by one base. Other DNA sequences of this sample code for an identical CDR3. The CDR3 DNA follows: TGCGCCAGCAGCTTGGATGCGGGGGACGAAGGCTACACCTTC. This sequence encodes CASSLDAGDEGYTF. The rearrangement joins TRBV5-1 to TRBJ1-2; TRBD1 is a possible D gene (5 bases). Deletions cut 0 bases from V and 8 bases from J, with 14 bases between. The length of the CDR3 is 14 residues. Per the germline V gene, CDR1 is SGHRS and CDR2 is YFSETQ.

The genes are TRBV5-4 and TRBJ2-1; TRBD2 matches at 11 bases. The trim removed 5 bases at V and 4 bases at J, leaving 5 bases unmatched. CDR1 and CDR2 (germline): SGHNT, YYREEE (reference sequence). This CDR3 is 15 amino acids long. The CDR3 sequence: CASRSGTSGYNEQFF. The CDR3 DNA reads as TGTGCCAGCAGGTCCGGGACTAGCGGATACAATGAGCAGTTCTTC. The variable domain in full, completed from reference TRBV5-4 and TRBJ2-1, reads ETGVTQSPTHLIKTRGQQVTLRCSSQSGHNTVSWYQQALGQGPQFIFQYYREEENGRGNFPPRFSGLQFPNYSSELNVNALELDDSALYLCASRSGTSGYNEQFFGPGTRLTVL.

This clone was seen a handful of times. The genes are TRBV7-9 and TRBJ1-1; D is unclear. V was cut by 8 bases and J by 0 bases, with 13 bases left in between. The CDR3 spans 14 residues. Germline V gene sequence: CDR1 SEHNR, CDR2 FQNEAQ (reference sequence). The CDR3 spells CASGRARLNTEAFF. Written as DNA, the CDR3 is TGTGCCAGCGGTAGGGCTCGATTGAACACTGAAGCTTTCTTT. Looking up the rest from reference TRBV7-9 and TRBJ1-1 gives the full variable domain: DTGVSQNPRHKITKRGQNVTFRCDPISEHNRLYWYRQTLGQGPEFLTYFQNEAQLEKSRLLSDRFSAERPKGSFSTLEIQRTEQGDSAMYLCASGRARLNTEAFFGQGTRLTVV.

As regards this clone: Other DNA sequences in this sample translate to the same CDR3. The chain uses TRBV18 and TRBJ2-7; D gene uncertain. The CDR3 sequence is 13 residues long. CDR1 and CDR2 (germline): KGHSH, LQKENI. V was pared by 0 bases and J by 2 bases, with 5 bases between. CDR3 loop: CASSPPSAYEQYF. CDR3 DNA: TGTGCCAGCTCACCACCGAGCGCCTACGAGCAGTACTTC.

This clone was counted between two and nine times. V is TRBV7-8 and J is TRBJ2-5; a possible D gene is TRBD2 (5 bases). The V end lost 5 bases, the J end lost 5 bases, and 12 bases lay between the germline ends. This CDR3 is 13 amino acids long. The germline gives CDR1 SGHVS, CDR2 FQNEAQ. The CDR3 DNA follows: TGTGCCAGCAGCAGTGAGGCTAGCGAGACCCAGTACTTC. Translating it yields CASSSEASETQYF.

The DNA for the CDR3 is TGTGCCACACCCGGGAGTCAATACGAGCAGTACTTC. This encodes CATPGSQYEQYF. This rearrangement joins TRBV6-5 to TRBJ2-5, with TRBD2 as a possible D gene (6 bases). The J call is doubtful: the DNA matches TRBJ2-7 better. Per germline, CDR1 MNHEY and CDR2 SVGAGI. CDR3 size: 12 residues.

V is TRBV15 and J is TRBJ2-2; 11 positions agree with TRBD1. This CDR3 has 17 amino acids. V lost 0 bases and J lost 6; bases outside the gene matches: 6. In germline, CDR1 is LNHNV, CDR2 YYDKDF (reference sequence). CDR3 sequence: CATSRDLGDRGSGELFF. CDR3 sequence (DNA): TGTGCCACCAGCAGAGATCTGGGGGACAGGGGGTCCGGGGAGCTGTTTTTT.

This chain connects TRBV10-2 to TRBJ2-1; 11 nucleotides match TRBD2. Germline V gives CDR1 WSHSY, CDR2 SAAADI. The CDR3 runs to 14 residues. The V gene end was trimmed by 7 bases and the J gene end by 9 bases; junction bases not matched to a gene: 8. Here the CDR3 DNA reads TGCGCCAGCACACCTAGCGGGGGGTCGACTGAGCAGTTCTTC. It codes for CASTPSGGSTEQFF.

The rearrangement joins TRBV5-1 to TRBJ2-7; D might be TRBD2 (5 bases). CDR3 length equals 14 residues. Trimming left V 4 bases short and J 4 bases short, with 15 bases between. CDR1 is SGHRS and CDR2 is YFSETQ in the germline V gene. CDR3 nucleotides: TGCGCCAGCAGCCCCGTTGTGGGAGCATACGAGCAGTACTTC. Amino acid sequence: CASSPVVGAYEQYF.

V is TRBV5-6 and J is TRBJ1-2; maybe TRBD1 (5 bases). CDR3 length equals 13 residues. V dropped 4 bases and J dropped 3 bases, with 10 bases sitting between them. CDR1 is SGHDT and CDR2 is YYEEEE in the germline V gene. DNA of the CDR3: TGTGCCAGCAGCCTCCCGGGGCACTATGGCTACACCTTC. It translates to CASSLPGHYGYTF.

The V and J genes are TRBV18 and TRBJ1-1; the D gene is possibly TRBD1 (6 bases). Germline V lookup: CDR1 KGHSH, CDR2 LQKENI. The CDR3 is made up of 14 amino acids. Trimming took 6 bases from V and 6 from J, leaving 17 bases between them. DNA for the CDR3: TGTGCCAGCTCGGGACAAGGCGGGACCCCTGAAGCTTTCTTT. Protein product: CASSGQGGTPEAFF.